This TCR beta chain is drawn from a study of glioma-infiltrating T cells. Findings of the study overall: Tissue and blood shared very few CDR3 sequences.

This clonotype was counted ten times or more. Its antigen is unknown. A much larger clone is a single base away; this may be a read error. CDR1 is MNHNS and CDR2 is SASEGT in the germline V gene. This CDR3 comprises 14 residues. TCR alpha and beta CDR3 regions were amplified from RNA using iRepertoire nested multiplex PCR. Each CDR3 protein is one row after TCRdb ran MiXCR on the multiplex PCR reads. The sample records around 190,000 distinct CDR3 sequences, roughly a third being singletons. The sequencing sample was made of glioma tissue, nonneoplastic brain tissue, or PBMCs (not recorded which). The chain uses TRBV6-1 and TRBJ2-3; weak D call: TRBD1 (7 bases). The TCR comes from a human donor with low-grade glioma or glioblastoma, undergoing nonglioma brain surgery, or in good health (not recorded which). The CDR3 protein is CASVETGTYGTQCF. In DNA form, the CDR3 reads TGTGCCAGCGTAGAGACAGGGACTTACGGTACGCAGTGTTTT.